Below are 16 T cell receptor beta chains sequenced from a single sample in a study of a mutant IDH1 vaccine in newly diagnosed glioma. The antigens these receptors bind are not known. Time point specified: week 5, during vaccination. It was 300 ug of mutant IDH1 20-mer peptide that made up each vaccine dose, given with topical imiquimod. Libraries were prepared by immunoSEQ multiplex PCR; TCRdb keeps only in-frame clonotypes and omits some of them. The table lists approximately 61,000 clones, around four fifths of them singletons, with 7.4% in the top ten. The sequencing used PBMCs, collected from a glioma patient whose treatment included an IDH1 peptide vaccine. Source of these receptors: a woman aged 45 to 65 with glioma.

The count of this clone is one. This chain uses TRBV30 with TRBJ1-2; D not certain. V was cut by 1 base and J by 2 bases, with 5 bases left in between. Germline V gene data show CDR1 as GTSNPN and CDR2 as SVGIG (reference sequence). The CDR3 totals 12 residues. The CDR3 loop is CAWSAVNYGYTF. For the CDR3, the DNA is TGTGCCTGGAGTGCTGTAAACTATGGCTACACCTTC.

The J gene is TRBJ1-1, the V gene TRBV9; D ambiguous. V lost 0 bases, J lost 0 bases, and 0 bases lay in between. The CDR3 is made up of 12 amino acids. Per the germline V gene, CDR1 is SGDLS and CDR2 is YYNGEE. CDR3 loop: CASSVVNTEAFF. Written as DNA, the CDR3 is TGTGCCAGCAGCGTAGTGAACACTGAAGCTTTCTTT.

The chain is built from TRBV7-2 and TRBJ1-1; D is possibly TRBD1 (5 bases). V dropped 5 bases and J dropped 9 bases, with 13 bases sitting between them. This CDR3 is 12 amino acids long. The V gene's germline CDR1 is SGHTA and CDR2 FQGNSA. The CDR3 spells CASSLRQLQAFF. The CDR3 bases are TGTGCCAGCAGCCTTCGACAGCTCCAAGCTTTCTTT.

This sequence joins TRBV2 and TRBJ1-5, with D unresolved. CDR1 and CDR2 from the germline V gene are SNHLY and FYNNEI. This CDR3 has 16 amino acids. Trimming left V 0 bases short and J 2 bases short, with 11 bases between. The CDR3 loop reads CASSEALGKGNQPQHF. CDR3 in DNA: TGTGCCAGCAGTGAAGCGCTTGGGAAGGGCAATCAGCCCCAGCATTTT.

As for this clone: At one end the junction does not follow the germline gene, possibly because of a read error. The V call is TRBV7-7, the J call TRBJ1-1; D is unclear. The germline CDR1 and CDR2 sequences are SSHAT and FNYEAQ (reference sequence). This CDR3 is built from 13 residues. CDR3 nucleotide sequence: TGTGCTAGCAGCTTGGAGATGAACACTGAAGCTTTCTTT. Translation gives CASSLEMNTEAFF.

On this clone itself: Germline and junction disagree at one end, which may indicate a read error. The chain couples TRBV7-7 to TRBJ2-3; the D gene is possibly TRBD1 (6 bases). Germline CDR1 reads SSHAT; CDR2 reads FNYEAQ (reference sequence). This CDR3 comprises 15 residues. The chain's CDR3 is CASSPGSGATDTQYF. CDR3 bases: TGTGCTAGCAGCCCCGGGTCAGGGGCCACAGATACGCAGTATTTT.

The rearrangement links TRBV19 to TRBJ1-1; D is uncertain. Germline lookup yields CDR1 LNHDA and CDR2 SQIVND (reference sequence). Between the trimmed V and J ends, which lost 2 bases and 3 bases, there was a span of 7 bases. The CDR3 is 13 residues long. CDR3 amino acids: CASSISWDTEAFF. The CDR3 DNA reads TGTGCCAGTAGTATATCCTGGGACACTGAAGCTTTCTTT.

This chain connects TRBV5-1 to TRBJ2-1, with TRBD1 matching over 9 bases. Germline lookup yields CDR1 SGHRS and CDR2 YFSETQ. This CDR3 is built from 15 residues. Losses at the gene ends were 4 bases for V and 3 bases for J; bases not matched to a gene: 5. CDR3 coding DNA: TGCGCCAGCAGCCTCACAGGGGGCGACTACAATGAGCAGTTCTTC. Protein product: CASSLTGGDYNEQFF.

The chain is built from TRBV6-1 and TRBJ2-7; D is ambiguous. CDR3 length equals 12 residues. V lost 10 bases, J lost 0 bases, and 10 bases lay in between. Germline V gene data show CDR1 as MNHNS and CDR2 as SASEGT. CDR3 protein: CATHTISYEQYF. The CDR3 bases are TGTGCCACCCACACAATCTCCTACGAGCAGTACTTC.

V is TRBV6-6 and J is TRBJ2-1, with D possibly called TRBD1 or TRBD2 (5 bases each). CDR1 and CDR2 (germline): MNHNY, SVGAGI (reference sequence). The CDR3 has 13 residues. V was cut by 4 bases and J by 6 bases, with 10 bases left in between. CDR3 in amino acids: CASSSGTPNEQFF. CDR3 sequence (DNA): TGTGCCAGCAGTTCCGGGACCCCCAATGAGCAGTTCTTC.

The rearrangement joins TRBV30 to TRBJ1-3; D ambiguous. Germline-derived CDR1 and CDR2 are GTSNPN and SVGIG (reference sequence). V lost 1 base, J lost 6 bases, and 7 bases lay in between. This CDR3 region has 12 residues. CDR3 amino acids: CAWSAHQNTIYF. The DNA for the CDR3 is TGTGCCTGGAGTGCCCACCAAAACACCATATATTTT.

The genes are TRBV14 and TRBJ2-7; D ambiguous. Trimming cost V 4 bases and J 0 bases, with 10 bases left between them. Germline V gene lookup returns CDR1 SGHDN and CDR2 FVKESK. The CDR3 spans 14 residues. The CDR3 protein is CASSLQTGSYEQYF. CDR3 DNA sequence: TGTGCCAGCAGCCTTCAGACTGGCTCCTACGAGCAGTACTTC.

This chain joins TRBV19 and TRBJ1-5; unclear D gene. The CDR3 is 15 residues long. V was cut by 5 bases and J by 6 bases, with 17 bases left in between. Germline V lookup: CDR1 LNHDA, CDR2 SQIVND (reference sequence). The CDR3 DNA sequence: TGTGCCAGTAGTGGAAGTTTGGGAGCAGGTCAGCCCCAGCATTTT. Translation: CASSGSLGAGQPQHF.

The chain employs TRBV13 and TRBJ1-1; no clear D gene. V was trimmed by 3 bases and J by 6 bases, leaving 5 bases between them. Germline V gene data show CDR1 as PRHDT and CDR2 as FYEKMQ (reference sequence). The CDR3 extends over 11 amino acids. The CDR3, as DNA: TGTGCCAGCAGCTTTGAGCCTGAAGCTTTCTTT. Translation gives CASSFEPEAFF.

V and J are TRBV5-6 and TRBJ1-1; 9 bases are a match to TRBD1. The CDR3 contains 13 residues. Trimming cost V 3 bases and J 3 bases; bases outside gene matches: 0. Germline loops: CDR1 SGHDT, CDR2 YYEEEE. CDR3 amino acids: CASSWDRDTEAFF. Here the CDR3 DNA reads TGTGCCAGCAGCTGGGACAGGGACACTGAAGCTTTCTTT.

V and J are TRBV11-2 and TRBJ1-4, with 10 bases that match TRBD1. CDR1 and CDR2 (germline): SGHAT, FQNNGV. Trimming removed 5 bases from V and 7 bases from J; junction bases left unmatched: 7. The CDR3 consists of 15 residues. As DNA, the CDR3 is TGTGCCAGCAGCCCTCCGGGACAGGGGAGTGAAAAACTGTTTTTT. Encoded protein: CASSPPGQGSEKLFF.